This T cell receptor beta chain emerged from a study of blood T cell repertoires in COVID-19. From germline, CDR1 is LNHDA and CDR2 SQIVND (reference sequence). V trimming: 5 bases; J trimming: 1 base; junction bases outside the gene matches: 11. CDR3 length equals 17 residues. The Seattle site enrolled patients during active infection and followed them longitudinally. The protocol was immunoSEQ multiplex PCR, while the TCRdb copy is restricted to in-frame clones and leaves out a portion. The sample consists of roughly 280,000 clones, about 88% of them appearing once. This chain joins TRBV19 and TRBJ2-1; 7 positions match TRBD2. The clonotype originates from a woman in her twenties or thirties with COVID-19, enrolled during active disease. The sequencing sample was made of peripheral blood. This CDR3 is CASSPHPSGWSYNEQFF. The CDR3 DNA is TGTGCCAGTAGTCCTCACCCTAGCGGTTGGTCCTACAATGAGCAGTTCTTC.